What follows is one T cell receptor (beta chain) and its context. The CDR3 covers 13 residues. Germline V lookup: CDR1 PRHDT, CDR2 FYEKMQ (reference sequence). The V and J ends lost 6 bases and 3 bases respectively, with 11 bases between them. This entry belongs to a study of blood T cell repertoires in COVID-19. Whole-study context: T cells, B-cell-depleted T cells, or PBMCs supplied cDNA or gDNA.

Sequencing used immunoSEQ multiplex PCR; TCRdb keeps in-frame clones, though not all of them. The data contain just over 650,000 clones, about 87% of them singletons. What was sequenced was peripheral blood. This chain links TRBV13 with TRBJ1-2, with a weak D call TRBD1 (5 bases). This sequence originates from a woman aged 18-29 years with acute or convalescent COVID-19. As DNA, the CDR3 is TGTGCCAGCAGATCGGGGGTCGACTATGGCTACACCTTC. Protein sequence: CASRSGVDYGYTF.